One and the same sample provided the 14 T cell receptor beta chains below, sequenced in a study of blood T cell repertoires in COVID-19 (dated by TCRdb to 2020 to 2021). The library relied on the immunoSEQ multiplex PCR assay. TCRdb limited this immuneACCESS table to in-frame rearrangements with V and J called. A share of clones is missing; checked studies link under half to unresolved V genes, and the rest is unexplained. Present in this sample are tens of thousands of clones, 90% of which were seen just once. Around 10% of the sample belongs to the ten largest clones. Sequencing was done on a sample of peripheral blood. These receptors all stem from a man between 70 and 80 years old with acute or convalescent COVID-19.

This clone was observed a single time. The V and J genes are TRBV27 and TRBJ2-7; tentatively, D is TRBD1 (5 bases). The CDR3 runs to 14 residues. Germline CDR1 reads MNHEY; CDR2 reads SMNVEV (reference sequence). Trimming shortened V by 2 bases and J by 2 bases, and 10 bases separated the two germline ends. DNA for the CDR3: TGTGCCAGCAGTTTAATTTCGGACACCTACGAGCAGTACTTC. This encodes CASSLISDTYEQYF.

The V and J genes are TRBV18 and TRBJ2-7, with no clear D. The V and J ends lost 1 base and 0 bases respectively, with 10 bases between them. This CDR3 region has 15 residues. Germline-derived CDR1 and CDR2 are KGHSH and LQKENI. CDR3 amino acids: CASSPLYRDSYEQYF. The CDR3 nucleotides read TGTGCCAGCTCACCACTTTATCGAGACTCCTACGAGCAGTACTTC.

The V gene is TRBV5-1, the J gene TRBJ2-7, with a possible D match to TRBD1 (5 bases). The CDR3 sequence is 14 residues long. From germline, CDR1 is SGHRS and CDR2 YFSETQ. Trimming took 1 base from V and 5 from J, leaving 13 bases between them. The CDR3 coding sequence is TGCGCCAGCAGCTTGTATGGCAGGGTAGACGAGCAGTACTTC. Residues: CASSLYGRVDEQYF. The full variable domain, in which reference TRBV5-1 and TRBJ2-7 provide the parts outside the CDR3, is KAGVTQTPRYLIKTRGQQVTLSCSPISGHRSVSWYQQTPGQGLQFLFEYFSETQRNKGNFPGRFSGRQFSNSRSEMNVSTLELGDSALYLCASSLYGRVDEQYFGPGTRLTVT.

V gene TRBV10-3 combines with J gene TRBJ1-5; no firm D call. The CDR3 contains 14 residues. V lost 0 bases to trimming and J lost 7 bases, with 10 bases between them. Germline-derived CDR1 and CDR2 are ENHRY and SYGVKD. The CDR3 here is CAISESWVEQPQHF. The CDR3 DNA follows: TGTGCCATCAGTGAGTCTTGGGTGGAGCAGCCCCAGCATTTT.

The DNA of the CDR3 is TGTGCCACTGAAAGAGGGAGCGCGAACACTGAAGCTTTCTTT. This translates into CATERGSANTEAFF. The V gene is TRBV28, the J gene TRBJ1-1; D is ambiguous. V lost 10 bases and J 1 base, leaving 16 bases between the germline ends. This CDR3 has 14 residues. Germline CDR1 reads MDHEN; CDR2 reads SYDVKM.

This clone was counted once. The chain combines TRBV11-3 with TRBJ2-3; TRBD2 is a possible D gene (5 bases). V lost 5 bases, J lost 5 bases, and 11 bases lay in between. Germline V gives CDR1 SGHNT, CDR2 YENEEA. This CDR3 spans 13 amino acids. The CDR3 sequence is CASSEGAGDTQYF. As DNA, the CDR3 is TGTGCCAGCAGCGAGGGCGCCGGAGATACGCAGTATTTT.

The V call is TRBV7-9, the J call TRBJ1-2; maybe TRBD1 (5 bases). The CDR3 contains 13 residues. CDR1 SEHNR and CDR2 FQNEAQ come from the germline V gene (reference sequence). Trimming shortened V by 8 bases and J by 2 bases, and 12 bases separated the two germline ends. DNA for the CDR3: TGTGCCAGCTCGGGGGGTAGGAACTATGGCTACACCTTC. It yields the protein CASSGGRNYGYTF.

The genes are TRBV6-5 and TRBJ1-2; D unclear. V was clipped by 2 bases and J by 2 bases, with 6 bases between them. CDR1 is MNHEY and CDR2 is SVGAGI in the germline V gene. The CDR3 runs 13 residues. The CDR3 DNA follows: TGTGCCAGCAGTTACGGGCAGAACTATGGCTACACCTTC. Translating gives CASSYGQNYGYTF.

The J gene is TRBJ2-7, the V gene TRBV20-1, with unresolved D. CDR1 is DFQATT, CDR2 SNEGSKA, per germline (reference sequence). Trimming removed 3 bases at V and 3 bases at J, with 6 bases between. The CDR3 loop spans 11 amino acids. The CDR3 sequence: CSASPGYEQYF. The CDR3 bases are TGCAGTGCTAGTCCCGGCTACGAGCAGTACTTC.

The rearrangement joins TRBV14 to TRBJ1-3; D is unresolved. The CDR3 contains 15 residues. V lost 0 bases, J lost 1 base, and 7 bases lay in between. CDR1 is SGHDN and CDR2 is FVKESK in the germline V gene. CDR3 protein: CASSQDYTSGNTIYF. In DNA, the CDR3 is TGTGCCAGCAGCCAAGATTACACGTCTGGAAACACCATATATTTT.

J is TRBJ2-1 and V is TRBV3-1 (or the pseudogene TRBV3-2); D is perhaps TRBD1 (6 bases). Germline V gene lookup returns CDR1 LGHDT and CDR2 YNNKEL (reference sequence). V was cut by 4 bases and J by 6 bases, with 22 bases left in between. The CDR3 runs to 17 residues. The CDR3 sequence is CASSRLRGHKGRNEQFF. The DNA of the CDR3 is TGTGCCAGCAGCCGGCTTAGGGGACACAAAGGGCGCAATGAGCAGTTCTTC.

The chain links TRBV19 to TRBJ2-3; D may be TRBD2 (6 bases). The germline CDR1 and CDR2 sequences are LNHDA and SQIVND (reference sequence). V gave up 6 bases and J gave up 0 bases, with 7 bases separating them. This CDR3 comprises 13 residues. The CDR3 DNA reads as TGTGCCAGTAGGAGCGGGAGCACAGATACGCAGTATTTT. This gives the protein CASRSGSTDTQYF. The full variable domain, its missing parts supplied by reference TRBV19 and TRBJ2-3, is DGGITQSPKYLFRKEGQNVTLSCEQNLNHDAMYWYRQDPGQGLRLIYYSQIVNDFQKGDIAEGYSVSREKKESFPLTVTSAQKNPTAFYLCASRSGSTDTQYFGPGTRLTVL.

The J gene is TRBJ2-3, the V gene TRBV19, with D perhaps matching TRBD2 (6 bases). The germline CDR1 and CDR2 sequences are LNHDA and SQIVND (reference sequence). The CDR3 extends over 13 amino acids. V dropped 3 bases and J dropped 8 bases, with 12 bases sitting between them. CDR3 residues: CASSIAAGGTQYF. CDR3 DNA: TGTGCCAGTAGTATTGCCGCCGGGGGTACGCAGTATTTT.

V usage is TRBV19 and J usage is TRBJ1-5; possible D gene TRBD1, 6 bases. The CDR3 has 17 amino acids. Germline-derived CDR1 and CDR2 are LNHDA and SQIVND (reference sequence). Trimming stripped 6 bases from V and 3 bases from J, with 21 bases between. CDR3 loop: CASRLRARGRFNQPQHF. The CDR3, as DNA: TGTGCCAGTAGACTAAGGGCCAGGGGACGATTCAATCAGCCCCAGCATTTT.